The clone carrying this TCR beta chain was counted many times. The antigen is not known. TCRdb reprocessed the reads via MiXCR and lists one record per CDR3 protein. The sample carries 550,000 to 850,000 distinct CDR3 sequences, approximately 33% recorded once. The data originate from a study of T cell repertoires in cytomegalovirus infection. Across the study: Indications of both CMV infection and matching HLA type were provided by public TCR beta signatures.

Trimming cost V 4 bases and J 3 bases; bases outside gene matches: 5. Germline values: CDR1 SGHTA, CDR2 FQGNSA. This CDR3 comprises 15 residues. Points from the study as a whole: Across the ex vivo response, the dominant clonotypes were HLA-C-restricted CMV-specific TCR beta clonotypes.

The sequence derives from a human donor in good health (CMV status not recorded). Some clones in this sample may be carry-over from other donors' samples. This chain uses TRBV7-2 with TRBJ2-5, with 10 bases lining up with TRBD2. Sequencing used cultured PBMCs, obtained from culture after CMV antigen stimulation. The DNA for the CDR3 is TGTGCCAGCAGCTCTAAAGCGGGAGGGAAAGAGACCCAGTACTTC. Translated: CASSSKAGGKETQYF.